Each of the 20 T cell receptor beta chains below was sequenced from the same sample in a study of Ad26.COV2.S vaccination and SARS-CoV-2 variants. Treatment defined: some 19 received Ad26.COV2.S at low or high dose, single or two shots; 5 received placebo; per-sample allocation not given. On day 63 after the first injection, vaccine and placebo recipients gave samples. Repertoires were generated with immunoSEQ multiplex PCR, while TCRdb's copy carries only in-frame clones and drops some. The sample contains 350,000 to 500,000 clones, 75% to 90% of which appear only once. The sample consisted of peripheral blood, taken in a trial of Ad26.COV2.S vaccine versus placebo. All receptors come from a person between 18 and 65 years old who received the Ad26.COV2.S COVID-19 vaccine or a placebo.

The rearrangement links TRBV7-2 to TRBJ1-3; D might be TRBD1 (6 bases). CDR1 is SGHTA and CDR2 is FQGNSA in the germline V gene. V dropped 5 bases and J dropped 7 bases, with 15 bases sitting between them. The CDR3 consists of 14 residues. The DNA for the CDR3 is TGTGCCAGCAGCACAACAGGGTCGGGTAACACCATATATTTT. Its protein product is CASSTTGSGNTIYF.

The CDR3 DNA is TGTGCCAGCAGTGGGGGCAGCGGGAGGGGCCCCAATGAGCAGTTCTTC. Translation: CASSGGSGRGPNEQFF. The chain has TRBV2 and TRBJ2-1; TRBD2 matches at 10 bases. This CDR3 comprises 16 residues. Germline V lookup: CDR1 SNHLY, CDR2 FYNNEI. V lost 4 bases and J lost 6; bases outside the gene matches: 9.

This chain connects TRBV11-3 to TRBJ2-7; possible D gene TRBD1, 5 bases. This CDR3 spans 14 amino acids. V lost 3 bases and J lost 1, with 10 bases in between. Germline V gene lookup returns CDR1 SGHNT and CDR2 YENEEA. CDR3 amino acids: CASSLTGQSYEQYV. CDR3 bases: TGTGCCAGCAGCTTGACCGGACAATCCTACGAGCAGTACGTC.

This chain connects TRBV2 to TRBJ2-7; D unresolved. The CDR3 covers 13 residues. V dropped 8 bases and J dropped 0 bases, with 11 bases sitting between them. Germline V lookup: CDR1 SNHLY, CDR2 FYNNEI. This CDR3 is CASLLFGSYEQYF. CDR3 DNA: TGTGCCAGCCTTCTCTTCGGCTCCTACGAGCAGTACTTC.

The chain has TRBV11-3 and TRBJ2-1; unclear D gene. The CDR3 length is 15 residues. V lost 2 bases and J lost 2, with 10 bases in between. Germline loops: CDR1 SGHNT, CDR2 YENEEA. The CDR3 nucleotides read TGTGCCAGCAGCTTAAGGCACGGTGCCTACAATGAGCAGTTCTTC. Translation: CASSLRHGAYNEQFF.

This clone was counted a single time. The chain uses TRBV5-1 and TRBJ2-3, with 9 bases fitting TRBD1. CDR3 length: 15 residues. In germline, CDR1 is SGHRS, CDR2 YFSETQ. V shed 0 bases and J 4 bases; nucleotides not matched to a gene: 3. The CDR3 loop is CASSLGDRDADTQYF. The CDR3 DNA sequence: TGCGCCAGCAGCTTGGGGGACAGGGACGCAGATACGCAGTATTTT.

The chain carries TRBV5-1 and TRBJ1-1, with 12 bases fitting TRBD1. The CDR3 totals 17 residues. V lost 5 bases to trimming and J lost 4 bases; unmatched junction nucleotides: 12. Germline V gene sequence: CDR1 SGHRS, CDR2 YFSETQ. The CDR3 nucleotides read TGCGCCAGCAGTGAGGGCCCGGGACAGGGGGCAGGCACTGAAGCTTTCTTT. Protein: CASSEGPGQGAGTEAFF.

In its sample, this clone was seen a few times. The rearrangement joins TRBV6-6 to TRBJ1-2, with a possible D match to TRBD1 (5 bases). V lost 2 bases, J lost 7 bases, and 11 bases lay in between. CDR1 and CDR2 (germline): MNHNY, SVGAGI (reference sequence). This CDR3 spans 13 amino acids. The CDR3 sequence is CASSYEGIGGYTF. The DNA for the CDR3 is TGTGCCAGCAGTTACGAGGGGATCGGTGGCTACACCTTC.

The genes are TRBV7-9 and TRBJ2-3, with D possibly matching TRBD2 (5 bases). Germline assignment: CDR1 SEHNR and CDR2 FQNEAQ (reference sequence). Trimming cost V 2 bases and J 2 bases, with 11 bases left between them. This CDR3 comprises 15 residues. The CDR3 nucleotides are TGTGCCAGCAGCTTAACACTAGTCCACACAGATACGCAGTATTTT. Translation gives CASSLTLVHTDTQYF.

This chain links TRBV29-1 with TRBJ2-3, with a possible D match to TRBD2 (6 bases). The CDR3 has 15 residues. V dropped 4 bases and J dropped 0 bases, with 14 bases sitting between them. Germline loops: CDR1 SQVTM, CDR2 ANQGSEA. In nucleotides, the CDR3 is TGCAGCGTTGGGGGACCAGGGACTAGCACAGATACGCAGTATTTT. Its protein product is CSVGGPGTSTDTQYF.

This chain uses TRBV4-1 with TRBJ2-7; 8 bases agree with TRBD1. This CDR3 is built from 18 residues. The germline gives CDR1 MGHRA, CDR2 YSYEKL. Losses at the gene ends were 0 bases for V and 1 base for J; bases not matched to a gene: 11. In nucleotides, the CDR3 is TGCGCCAGCAGCCAAGATGTTGCCGACAGGGGACCTTCCTACGAGCAGTACGTC. This codes for CASSQDVADRGPSYEQYV.

The chain links TRBV11-3 to TRBJ1-4; D might be TRBD1 (5 bases). V lost 5 bases and J 8 bases, leaving 18 bases between the germline ends. From germline, CDR1 is SGHNT and CDR2 YENEEA. The CDR3 runs 15 residues. CDR3 DNA sequence: TGTGCCAGCAGCCTCTTGTTGGGGGGACGAGAAAAACTGTTTTTT. This gives the protein CASSLLLGGREKLFF.

The rearrangement joins TRBV28 to TRBJ2-2; either TRBD1 or TRBD2 may supply D (6 bases each). V was clipped by 10 bases and J by 7 bases, with 19 bases between them. The CDR3 contains 14 residues. Germline loops: CDR1 MDHEN, CDR2 SYDVKM. CDR3 residues: CATQSGGLVGELFF. CDR3 nucleotides: TGTGCCACCCAAAGTGGGGGGCTCGTCGGGGAGCTGTTTTTT. Full variable domain (remainder filled in from reference TRBV28 and TRBJ2-2): DVKVTQSSRYLVKRTGEKVFLECVQDMDHENMFWYRQDPGLGLRLIYFSYDVKMKEKGDIPEGYSVSREKKERFSLILESASTNQTSMYLCATQSGGLVGELFFGEGSRLTVL.

In its sample, this clone was seen once. The gene calls are TRBV3-1 (or the pseudogene TRBV3-2) and TRBJ1-6; D uncertain. Trimming took off 4 bases at V and 0 bases at J, with 10 bases between the two ends. Germline loops: CDR1 LGHDT, CDR2 YNNKEL (reference sequence). The CDR3 is made up of 16 amino acids. The CDR3 reads CASSPLVSSYNSPLHF. In DNA form, the CDR3 reads TGTGCCAGCAGCCCGTTGGTTAGCTCCTATAATTCACCCCTCCACTTT.

V is TRBV28 and J is TRBJ1-5, with TRBD1 as a possible D gene (6 bases). The germline CDR1 and CDR2 sequences are MDHEN and SYDVKM. CDR3 length: 15 amino acids. V was pared by 5 bases and J by 2 bases, with 13 bases between. CDR3 sequence reads: CASSEQGTGNQPQHF. As DNA, the CDR3 is TGTGCCAGCAGTGAGCAGGGGACGGGCAATCAGCCCCAGCATTTT.

This chain uses TRBV25-1 with TRBJ2-3; D not resolved. The V gene lost 1 base and the J gene lost 0 bases, with 2 bases spanning the gap. CDR1 MGHDK and CDR2 SYGVNS come from the germline V gene. There are 13 residues in the CDR3. The CDR3: CASSEFSTDTQYF. The DNA for the CDR3 is TGTGCCAGCAGTGAATTTAGCACAGATACGCAGTATTTT.

The chain joins TRBV7-8 to TRBJ2-1; 9 nucleotides align to TRBD2. Unmatched junction bases numbered 7, after V lost 3 bases and J lost 7 bases. The CDR3 loop spans 15 amino acids. The germline V gene has CDR1 SGHVS and CDR2 FQNEAQ. Written as DNA, the CDR3 is TGTGCCAGCAGCTTCCGCGGACTAGCGCTTAATGAGCAGTTCTTC. It is translated as CASSFRGLALNEQFF.

This sequence joins TRBV4-3 and TRBJ2-1; 11 nucleotides align to TRBD2. CDR1 LGHNA and CDR2 YSLEER come from the germline V gene. There are 17 residues in the CDR3. Trimming cost V 4 bases and J 5 bases; bases outside gene matches: 10. The CDR3 loop is CASSRTPAGLADNEQFF. The CDR3 DNA is TGCGCCAGCAGCCGAACCCCGGCGGGACTAGCGGACAATGAGCAGTTCTTC.

The gene calls are TRBV5-1 and TRBJ2-2, with D perhaps TRBD2 (5 bases). The ends were cut back, 7 bases at V and 1 base at J, with 17 bases in the middle. CDR3 length equals 16 residues. Germline V gene data show CDR1 as SGHRS and CDR2 as YFSETQ. This CDR3 reads CASGSRSAGNTGELFF. Written as DNA, the CDR3 is TGCGCCAGCGGCTCCCGAAGTGCGGGGAACACCGGGGAGCTGTTTTTT.

The V call is TRBV5-4, the J call TRBJ2-1, with 11 bases fitting TRBD2. CDR1 is SGHNT, CDR2 YYREEE, per germline (reference sequence). Trimming at V came to 2 bases and at J to 7 bases, leaving 8 bases not matched to a gene. The CDR3 contains 16 residues. The CDR3 DNA sequence: TGTGCCAGCAGCTTACACCTAGCGGGGGGATCGAATGAGCAGTTCTTC. Translation: CASSLHLAGGSNEQFF.